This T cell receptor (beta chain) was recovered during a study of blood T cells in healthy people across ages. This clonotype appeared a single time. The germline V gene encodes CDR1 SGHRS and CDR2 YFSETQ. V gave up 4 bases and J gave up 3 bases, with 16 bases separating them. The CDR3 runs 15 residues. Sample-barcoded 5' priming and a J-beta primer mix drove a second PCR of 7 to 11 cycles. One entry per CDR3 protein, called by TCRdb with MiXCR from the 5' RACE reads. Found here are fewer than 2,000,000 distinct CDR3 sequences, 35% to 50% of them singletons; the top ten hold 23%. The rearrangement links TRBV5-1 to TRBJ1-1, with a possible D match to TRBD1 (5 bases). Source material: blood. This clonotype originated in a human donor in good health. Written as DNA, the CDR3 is TGCGCCAGCAGCATGGGACCGACAAGGGACACTGAAGCTTTCTTT. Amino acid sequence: CASSMGPTRDTEAFF.